These T cell receptor beta chains were read from a single sample in a study of shared clonotypes between healthy human individuals. The assay was immunoSEQ multiplex PCR, and TCRdb's table has in-frame clones only and misses some. Among millions of clones listed, roughly 94% were seen once. The sequencing sample was made of naive CD4+ T cells sorted from blood. Receptor source: a man younger than 30 in good health. Both conserved end residues are part of each CDR3. Clone size appears in some rows only: once, few, many, or a class for an expanded clone.

v_gene: TRBV6-1; j_gene: TRBJ1-2; abundance: NA; CDR3aa: CASSEVGGHYGYTF
v_gene: TRBV20-1; j_gene: TRBJ1-2; abundance: NA; CDR3aa: CSARHLWGYTF
v_gene: TRBV10-2; j_gene: TRBJ2-7; abundance: NA; CDR3aa: CASSESTWEYF
v_gene: TRBV29-1; j_gene: TRBJ2-2; abundance: NA; CDR3aa: CSVEGGQGAIGELFF
v_gene: TRBV28; j_gene: TRBJ2-1; abundance: NA; CDR3aa: CASSAGTSGYNEQFF
v_gene: TRBV19; j_gene: TRBJ2-1; abundance: NA; CDR3aa: CASREPRNNEQFF
v_gene: TRBV5-4; j_gene: TRBJ2-6; abundance: NA; CDR3aa: CASSTTGTGANVLTF
v_gene: TRBV11-2; j_gene: TRBJ2-7; abundance: NA; CDR3aa: CASSLSLGSLSYEQYF
v_gene: TRBV29-1; j_gene: TRBJ2-3; abundance: NA; CDR3aa: CSVERVTDTQYF
v_gene: TRBV5-4; j_gene: TRBJ1-1; abundance: NA; CDR3aa: CASSPWTGRVTEAFF
v_gene: TRBV6-6; j_gene: TRBJ1-2; abundance: NA; CDR3aa: CASTLTAQGGGYTF
v_gene: TRBV10-1; j_gene: TRBJ2-7; abundance: NA; CDR3aa: CASSVSPTYEQYF
v_gene: TRBV25-1; j_gene: TRBJ2-7; abundance: NA; CDR3aa: CASSVGGAYYEQYF
v_gene: TRBV10-3; j_gene: TRBJ1-1; abundance: few; CDR3aa: CAIKGTGVLNTEAFF
v_gene: TRBV2; j_gene: TRBJ2-5; abundance: once; CDR3aa: CASNRQVQETQYF
v_gene: TRBV15; j_gene: TRBJ1-3; abundance: NA; CDR3aa: CATSRDRDPGKNTIYF
v_gene: TRBV11-3; j_gene: TRBJ2-2; abundance: NA; CDR3aa: CASSYPGQGELFF